This is a list of T cell receptor beta chains from one sample in a study of cytomegalovirus exposure and HLA in healthy donors. Only in-frame clones appear in the TCRdb table, and some are missing; sequencing was by immunoSEQ multiplex PCR. The sample holds over 150,000 clones; 80% are singletons and the top ten take 4% to 5.5%. Sequencing input: PBMCs. The receptors come from a man aged 30 to 45 in good health and CMV-seronegative. Both conserved end residues are part of each CDR3. The D gene is left open where the match is weak. Not every row has a clone size; where given, it reads once, few, many or a size class.

V gene	clone size	J gene	D gene	CDR3 DNA	CDR3 protein
TRBV15	.	TRBJ2-2	TRBD1	TGTGCCACCAGTACCGACAGGGGAAACACCGGGGAGCTGTTTTTT	CATSTDRGNTGELFF
TRBV27	.	TRBJ1-1	TRBD1	TGTGCCAGCAGGATAGTGACAGGGGGTCTTACTGAAGCTTTCTTT	CASRIVTGGLTEAFF
TRBV7-9	.	TRBJ2-1	.	TGTGCCAGCAGCTTAGGGCCATACAATGAGCAGTTCTTC	CASSLGPYNEQFF
TRBV28	.	TRBJ1-5	.	TGTGCCAGCAGTGTAGTGGGGGCCCCGAATCAGCCCCAGCATTTT	CASSVVGAPNQPQHF
TRBV7-9	.	TRBJ1-4	TRBD1	TGTGCCAGCAGCGAGCCGGGACAGGAGGGTGAAAAACTGTTTTTT	CASSEPGQEGEKLFF
TRBV7-9	.	TRBJ1-1	.	TGTGCCAGCAGCTTAGAGGTAGGACTAAAAGCTTTCTTT	CASSLEVGLKAFF
TRBV27	.	TRBJ1-6	.	TGTGCCAGCAGTTACTACTCGCTATCACCCCTCCACTTT	CASSYYSLSPLHF
TRBV7-3	.	TRBJ2-7	.	TGTGCCAGCAGCTTAGAAGGGGCAGGGCGGTACGAGCAGTACTTC	CASSLEGAGRYEQYF
TRBV30	.	TRBJ1-2	.	TGTGCCTGGAGTCCGGGATCACATGGCTACACCTTC	CAWSPGSHGYTF
TRBV6-6	once	TRBJ2-3	.	TGTGCCAGCAGTTACCGACACTCAGATACGCAGTATTTT	CASSYRHSDTQYF
TRBV30	.	TRBJ2-3	.	TGTGCCTGGAGTGTTACCGGGTTCACAGATACGCAGTATTTT	CAWSVTGFTDTQYF
TRBV5-6	.	TRBJ1-3	.	TGTGCCAGCAGCGGCACGACAGGACCCAGCTCTGGAAACACCATATATTTT	CASSGTTGPSSGNTIYF
TRBV30	few	TRBJ1-2	TRBD1	TGTGCCTGGATCCGACAGGGGACCCGCCTAAACTATGGCTACACCTTC	CAWIRQGTRLNYGYTF
TRBV27	.	TRBJ2-3	TRBD2	TGTGCCAGCAGTTTCCCCTCCCTAGCGGGCGGTTTCACAGATACGCAGTATTTT	CASSFPSLAGGFTDTQYF
TRBV19	.	TRBJ2-7	.	TGTGCCAGTAGTCCCCGGCCAGGGGATTACGAGCAGTACTTC	CASSPRPGDYEQYF
TRBV30	once	TRBJ2-3	TRBD1	TGTGCCTGGAGTGTACTAGATTACGGGACAGGGGGGCCCGATACGCAGTATTTT	CAWSVLDYGTGGPDTQYF
TRBV28	.	TRBJ1-5	.	TGTGCCAGCAACATTGTCAGGGTTGGACAGCCCCAGCATTTT	CASNIVRVGQPQHF
TRBV27	.	TRBJ1-4	TRBD1	TGTGCCAGCAGCCATTGGGTCGGGACAGGAAATGAAAAACTGTTTTTT	CASSHWVGTGNEKLFF
TRBV2	.	TRBJ1-5	.	TGTGCCAGCCTGCGGGGGTACAATCAGCCCCAGCATTTT	CASLRGYNQPQHF
TRBV27	.	TRBJ2-2	TRBD1	TGTGCCAGCAGTTTATGGGGGACAGCTTACACCGGGGAGCTGTTTTTT	CASSLWGTAYTGELFF
TRBV6-1	.	TRBJ1-3	.	TGTGCCAGCAGGGAGGACGGTTACTCTGGAAACACCATATATTTT	CASREDGYSGNTIYF